What follows are 17 T cell receptor beta chains derived from one specimen sequenced in a study of blood T cell repertoires in COVID-19. Measured with immunoSEQ multiplex PCR; TCRdb has only the in-frame clones, and not every one. This sample has about 140,000 clones, with approximately 88% found just once. The source material was peripheral blood. These receptors originate from a human donor in a cohort sampled during active COVID-19.

This chain connects TRBV7-9 to TRBJ2-1; weak D call: TRBD2 (6 bases). The V gene lost 1 base and the J gene lost 10 bases, with 11 bases spanning the gap. This CDR3 comprises 13 residues. CDR1 and CDR2 (germline): SEHNR, FQNEAQ (reference sequence). The CDR3 here is CASSLERLAEQFF. CDR3 coding DNA: TGTGCCAGCAGCTTAGAACGGCTAGCGGAGCAGTTCTTC.

This chain uses TRBV6-1 with TRBJ2-7; 10 nucleotides agree with TRBD2. In germline, CDR1 is MNHNS, CDR2 SASEGT. Unmatched junction bases numbered 8, after V lost 4 bases and J lost 2 bases. The length of the CDR3 is 16 residues. The CDR3 bases are TGTGCCAGCAGTGCCCTTACTAGCGGGGATACCTACGAGCAGTACTTC. Encoded protein: CASSALTSGDTYEQYF.

This clone was seen a handful of times. The V gene is TRBV2, the J gene TRBJ2-7; 8 bases agree with TRBD1. Losses at the gene ends were 9 bases for V and 0 bases for J; bases not matched to a gene: 4. Germline CDR1 is SNHLY and CDR2 is FYNNEI. The CDR3 runs to 13 residues. The CDR3: CASLGQGSYEQYF. In DNA form, the CDR3 reads TGTGCCAGTCTCGGACAGGGCTCCTACGAGCAGTACTTC.

J is TRBJ2-7 and V is TRBV12-3 or TRBV12-4; D may be TRBD2 (6 bases). CDR3 length: 12 amino acids. V lost 3 bases, J lost 4 bases, and 7 bases lay in between. The CDR3 DNA sequence: TGTGCCAGCAGTTTCGGGGGATACGAGCAGTACTTC. Its translation: CASSFGGYEQYF.

The V and J genes are TRBV7-9 and TRBJ1-1, with 8 bases matching TRBD1. Germline trimming cut 5 bases from V and 5 bases from J; bases unmatched to any gene: 7. The CDR3 length is 14 residues. CDR1 is SEHNR and CDR2 is FQNEAQ in the germline V gene (reference sequence). CDR3 in DNA: TGTGCCAGCAGCGCCGGACAGGGTCTAACTGAAGCTTTCTTT. This gives the protein CASSAGQGLTEAFF.

The rearrangement joins TRBV6-4 to TRBJ1-4, with TRBD1 as a possible D gene (5 bases). Trimming shortened V by 5 bases and J by 8 bases, and 18 bases separated the two germline ends. CDR1 is MRHNA and CDR2 is SNTAGT in the germline V gene. This CDR3 contains 15 residues. The CDR3 protein is CASSRGDSEEEKLFF. The CDR3 DNA follows: TGTGCCAGCAGTCGAGGGGACTCAGAGGAGGAAAAACTGTTTTTT.

This rearrangement joins TRBV7-3 to TRBJ1-1, with D uncertain. The CDR3 loop spans 13 amino acids. In germline, CDR1 is SGHTA, CDR2 FQGTGA. V was pared by 0 bases and J by 1 base, with 3 bases between. DNA of the CDR3: TGTGCCAGCAGCTTAACAGCGAACACTGAAGCTTTCTTT. As protein: CASSLTANTEAFF.

The chain employs TRBV5-1 and TRBJ1-3; maybe TRBD1 (5 bases). V was shortened by 0 bases and J by 0 bases, with 7 bases between the two germline ends. Looked up from germline, CDR1 is SGHRS and CDR2 is YFSETQ. This CDR3 has 15 residues. Here the CDR3 DNA reads TGCGCCAGCAGCTTGGGACAGCCCTCTGGAAACACCATATATTTT. Encoded protein: CASSLGQPSGNTIYF.

Remarks on this clone: Germline and junction disagree at one end, which may indicate a read error. The chain couples TRBV5-1 to TRBJ2-1; 10 bases match TRBD1. Per the germline V gene, CDR1 is SGHRS and CDR2 is YFSETQ. The CDR3 consists of 13 residues. CDR3 DNA sequence: TGCGCCAGCACCTTGGACAGGGGGAATGAGCAGTTCTTC. Translating it yields CASTLDRGNEQFF.

The genes are TRBV5-1 and TRBJ2-5; 9 bases line up with TRBD2. The germline CDR1 and CDR2 sequences are SGHRS and YFSETQ. With 0 bases clipped from V and 5 bases from J, the junction kept 11 bases outside the gene matches. The CDR3 totals 17 residues. The CDR3 nucleotides read TGCGCCAGCAGCTTGGTGGGAAATAGCGGGAGTGGTGAGACCCAGTACTTC. This sequence encodes CASSLVGNSGSGETQYF.

The chain is built from TRBV5-4 and TRBJ2-3; the match to TRBD1 covers 10 bases. CDR1 and CDR2 from the germline V gene are SGHNT and YYREEE (reference sequence). J was trimmed by 3 bases and V by 4 bases; bases with no gene match: 5. The length of the CDR3 is 15 residues. CDR3 residues: CASSGRDRGTDTQYF. The CDR3 nucleotides are TGTGCCAGCAGCGGGAGGGACAGGGGAACAGATACGCAGTATTTT.

The V gene is TRBV11-2, the J gene TRBJ1-1, with D perhaps matching TRBD1 (6 bases). V was cut by 7 bases and J by 0 bases, with 9 bases left in between. The CDR3 totals 13 residues. The germline V gene has CDR1 SGHAT and CDR2 FQNNGV. The CDR3 DNA reads as TGTGCCAGCATCAGGGGTCTGAACACTGAAGCTTTCTTT. Translating it yields CASIRGLNTEAFF.

This chain uses TRBV5-4 with TRBJ2-3; 10 bases are a match to TRBD2. CDR1 is SGHNT and CDR2 is YYREEE in the germline V gene (reference sequence). V dropped 5 bases and J dropped 2; count of bases not matched to a gene: 11. This CDR3 is built from 17 residues. This chain's CDR3 is CASRSGGGALNTDTQYF. For the CDR3, the DNA is TGTGCCAGCAGGAGCGGGGGGGGAGCTCTAAACACAGATACGCAGTATTTT.

The chain uses TRBV30 and TRBJ2-6; D is uncertain. The CDR3 is made up of 13 amino acids. In germline, CDR1 is GTSNPN, CDR2 SVGIG (reference sequence). Between the trimmed V and J ends, which lost 1 base and 4 bases, there was a span of 5 bases. The CDR3 sequence is CAWSEEGANVLTF. Written as DNA, the CDR3 is TGTGCCTGGAGTGAAGAGGGGGCCAACGTCCTGACTTTC.

The V gene is TRBV2, the J gene TRBJ2-7; D remains unclear. The ends were cut back, 8 bases at V and 0 bases at J, with 17 bases in the middle. This CDR3 region has 15 residues. Germline CDR1 and CDR2: SNHLY and FYNNEI. The CDR3 protein is CASSDRPGLSYEQYF. CDR3 sequence (DNA): TGTGCCAGCTCCGACCGGCCAGGCCTCTCCTACGAGCAGTACTTC.

The chain uses TRBV19 and TRBJ2-1; TRBD2 aligns across 13 bases. Germline CDR1 is LNHDA and CDR2 is SQIVND (reference sequence). The CDR3 loop spans 14 amino acids. J gave up 9 bases and V 3 bases, and 2 bases lay outside the gene matches. Written as DNA, the CDR3 is TGTGCCAGTAGTATGACTAGCGGGAGGAGTGAGCAGTTCTTC. It encodes CASSMTSGRSEQFF.

The chain employs TRBV2 and TRBJ1-2, with D tentatively TRBD1 (5 bases). Trimming cost V 5 bases and J 2 bases, with 18 bases left between them. This CDR3 has 16 amino acids. Per germline, CDR1 SNHLY and CDR2 FYNNEI. The CDR3, as DNA: TGTGCCAGCAGTAAAGACAGAGTGGGTAGGAACTATGGCTACACCTTC. Amino acids: CASSKDRVGRNYGYTF.